What follows are 19 T cell receptor beta chains derived from one specimen sequenced in a study of OX40 agonist ivuxolimab in advanced cancers. The data were produced by immunoSEQ multiplex PCR, yet TCRdb's version contains in-frame clones alone and is incomplete. Among 55,000 to 85,000 clones listed, nearly 90% were seen once. The sequences come from CD4+ or CD8+ T cells sorted from blood, collected in a trial of the OX40 agonist ivuxolimab. These receptor sequences come from an adult with an advanced solid tumor such as melanoma, head and neck, liver or kidney cancer.

The chain couples TRBV6-1 to TRBJ1-6; D is perhaps TRBD1 (5 bases). Trimming took 5 bases from V and 9 from J, leaving 14 bases between them. The CDR3 totals 14 residues. The germline V gene has CDR1 MNHNS and CDR2 SASEGT. The CDR3 DNA reads TGTGCCAGCAGTACCGGACACGGTGGTTCACCCCTCCACTTT. Translating it yields CASSTGHGGSPLHF.

The chain recombines TRBV29-1 with TRBJ2-3, with TRBD2 as a possible D gene (6 bases). The germline V gene encodes CDR1 SQVTM and CDR2 ANQGSEA. Trimming cost V 8 bases and J 2 bases, with 23 bases left between them. The CDR3 contains 16 residues. DNA of the CDR3: TGCAGCATTGCTCGGGACTTCACCAGACCCACAGATACGCAGTATTTT. Its protein product is CSIARDFTRPTDTQYF.

V is TRBV4-1 and J is TRBJ2-7; the D gene is possibly TRBD2 (6 bases). Germline V lookup: CDR1 MGHRA, CDR2 YSYEKL. Trimming took off 4 bases at V and 7 bases at J, with 17 bases between the two ends. This CDR3 region has 14 residues. CDR3 loop: CASSPTGSPGEQYF. The CDR3 DNA follows: TGCGCCAGCAGCCCTACCGGGAGCCCGGGGGAGCAGTACTTC.

The chain employs TRBV30 and TRBJ1-5; D uncertain. The CDR3 is made up of 15 amino acids. The germline V gene has CDR1 GTSNPN and CDR2 SVGIG (reference sequence). Trimming removed 0 bases at V and 4 bases at J, with 13 bases between. In DNA, the CDR3 is TGTGCCTGGAGTGTACCACCTCGGGGTAATCAGCCCCAGCATTTT. Encoded protein: CAWSVPPRGNQPQHF.

The chain combines TRBV19 with TRBJ2-7; possibly TRBD1 or TRBD2 for D (5 bases each). Deletions cut 7 bases from V and 4 bases from J, with 17 bases between. This CDR3 has 14 residues. Germline V gives CDR1 LNHDA, CDR2 SQIVND (reference sequence). CDR3 DNA sequence: TGTGCCAGTATGGGGGAGAGGGATTTATACGAGCAGTACTTC. It yields the protein CASMGERDLYEQYF. The whole variable domain, remainder taken from reference TRBV19 and TRBJ2-7, is DGGITQSPKYLFRKEGQNVTLSCEQNLNHDAMYWYRQDPGQGLRLIYYSQIVNDFQKGDIAEGYSVSREKKESFPLTVTSAQKNPTAFYLCASMGERDLYEQYFGPGTRLTVT.

This sequence joins TRBV4-1 and TRBJ2-3, with 9 positions matching TRBD2. This CDR3 is 18 amino acids long. Germline V gene data show CDR1 as MGHRA and CDR2 as YSYEKL. Losses at the gene ends were 0 bases for V and 3 bases for J; bases not matched to a gene: 10. The DNA for the CDR3 is TGCGCCAGCAGCCAAGAGGCCCCTGGAGCGGGAGGTACAGATACGCAGTATTTT. It encodes CASSQEAPGAGGTDTQYF.

The J gene is TRBJ1-2, the V gene TRBV6-6, with D perhaps matching TRBD1 (5 bases). The CDR3 is 13 amino acids. CDR1 is MNHNY and CDR2 is SVGAGI in the germline V gene (reference sequence). V dropped 8 bases and J dropped 3 bases, with 13 bases sitting between them. The CDR3, as DNA: TGTGCCAGCTCCCGGGGGGATGACTATGGCTACACCTTC. Its translation: CASSRGDDYGYTF.

V and J are TRBV6-1 and TRBJ1-4; 8 positions match TRBD1. This CDR3 is built from 14 residues. CDR1 is MNHNS and CDR2 is SASEGT in the germline V gene. V lost 7 bases, J lost 0 bases, and 1 base stayed unmatched. CDR3 in DNA: TGTGCCAGCAAGACAGGGGCAACTAATGAAAAACTGTTTTTT. Translating it yields CASKTGATNEKLFF.

The J gene is TRBJ2-5, the V gene TRBV5-5; D gene ambiguous. The CDR3 loop spans 12 amino acids. The ends were cut back, 4 bases at V and 5 bases at J, with 9 bases in the middle. CDR1 is SGHKS, CDR2 YYEKEE, per germline (reference sequence). In DNA form, the CDR3 reads TGTGCCAGCAGCCTGAAACGGGAGACCCAGTACTTC. Translated, it gives CASSLKRETQYF. The full variable domain, its missing parts supplied by reference TRBV5-5 and TRBJ2-5, is DAGVTQSPTHLIKTRGQQVTLRCSPISGHKSVSWYQQVLGQGPQFIFQYYEKEERGRGNFPDRFSARQFPNYSSELNVNALLLGDSALYLCASSLKRETQYFGPGTRLLVL.

This chain links TRBV5-4 with TRBJ2-4, with 7 bases matching TRBD1. The CDR3 length is 16 residues. Germline CDR1 and CDR2: SGHNT and YYREEE (reference sequence). V lost 0 bases to trimming and J lost 2 bases; unmatched junction nucleotides: 5. The CDR3 nucleotides read TGTGCCAGCAGCTTGGCCACAGGGGTTACCAAAAACATTCAGTACTTC. This codes for CASSLATGVTKNIQYF. Full variable domain (rest looked up from reference TRBV5-4 and TRBJ2-4): ETGVTQSPTHLIKTRGQQVTLRCSSQSGHNTVSWYQQALGQGPQFIFQYYREEENGRGNFPPRFSGLQFPNYSSELNVNALELDDSALYLCASSLATGVTKNIQYFGAGTRLSVL.

V usage is TRBV11-2 and J usage is TRBJ1-2; D not certain. CDR1 and CDR2 (germline): SGHAT, FQNNGV. The V and J ends lost 0 bases and 3 bases respectively, with 11 bases between them. This CDR3 spans 15 amino acids. The CDR3 sequence: CASSLDGGTYYGYTF. CDR3 coding DNA: TGTGCCAGCAGCTTAGATGGAGGAACTTACTATGGCTACACCTTC.

The V and J genes are TRBV5-6 and TRBJ1-4, with D unclear. The CDR3 spans 14 residues. From germline, CDR1 is SGHDT and CDR2 YYEEEE. V lost 3 bases to trimming and J lost 4 bases, with 10 bases between them. In DNA form, the CDR3 reads TGTGCCAGCAGCTGGTATGGGGTTAATGAAAAACTGTTTTTT. Its translation: CASSWYGVNEKLFF.

This clone was detected once. The genes are TRBV29-1 and TRBJ1-1; TRBD1 is a possible D gene (5 bases). Germline CDR1 reads SQVTM; CDR2 reads ANQGSEA. The CDR3 covers 10 residues. Trimming stripped 3 bases from V and 8 bases from J, with 7 bases between. This CDR3 is CSVEGTEAFF. Written as DNA, the CDR3 is TGCAGCGTTGAGGGGACGGAAGCTTTCTTT.

The chain is built from TRBV20-1 and TRBJ2-2; D is uncertain. The germline V gene has CDR1 DFQATT and CDR2 SNEGSKA (reference sequence). This CDR3 is 11 amino acids long. Here the CDR3 reads CRIVDTGELFF. The CDR3 DNA reads as TGCCGAATAGTGGACACCGGGGAGCTGTTTTTT.

The chain is built from TRBV2 and TRBJ1-2; TRBD1 agrees at 7 bases. CDR1 is SNHLY, CDR2 FYNNEI, per germline. Unmatched junction bases numbered 7, after V lost 9 bases and J lost 0 bases. This CDR3 contains 14 residues. CDR3 nucleotide sequence: TGTGCCAGTAGCCAGGGACAGACTAACTATGGCTACACCTTC. Protein product: CASSQGQTNYGYTF. The full variable domain, rest sourced from reference TRBV2 and TRBJ1-2, is EPEVTQTPSHQVTQMGQEVILRCVPISNHLYFYWYRQILGQKVEFLVSFYNNEISEKSEIFDDQFSVERPDGSNFTLKIRSTKLEDSAMYFCASSQGQTNYGYTFGSGTRLTVV.

The chain has TRBV10-1 and TRBJ2-1; TRBD2 agrees at 12 bases. The length of the CDR3 is 16 residues. Trimming cost V 4 bases and J 9 bases; bases outside gene matches: 10. In germline, CDR1 is WNHNN, CDR2 SYGVQD (reference sequence). CDR3 nucleotide sequence: TGCGCCAGCAGTGGGGGGACACTAGCGGGAGGTATTGAGCAGTTCTTC. Encoded protein: CASSGGTLAGGIEQFF.

The V call is TRBV10-3, the J call TRBJ2-3; 9 bases line up with TRBD2. The V gene end was trimmed by 2 bases and the J gene end by 2 bases; junction bases not matched to a gene: 11. The germline CDR1 and CDR2 sequences are ENHRY and SYGVKD. CDR3 length equals 18 residues. CDR3 region: CAISEGGLAGSFTDTQYF. DNA of the CDR3: TGTGCCATCAGTGAGGGTGGTCTAGCGGGGAGTTTCACAGATACGCAGTATTTT.

V usage is TRBV7-2 and J usage is TRBJ1-3, with D maybe TRBD1 (6 bases). Trimming shortened V by 4 bases and J by 3 bases, and 10 bases separated the two germline ends. There are 14 residues in the CDR3. Germline lookup yields CDR1 SGHTA and CDR2 FQGNSA. The DNA for the CDR3 is TGTGCCAGCAGCTATCAACAGGGTGGAAACACCATATATTTT. Amino acid sequence: CASSYQQGGNTIYF.

V is TRBV7-3 and J is TRBJ1-2, with D possibly being TRBD1 (6 bases). Germline loops: CDR1 SGHTA, CDR2 FQGTGA. The CDR3 covers 14 residues. Deletions cut 2 bases from V and 3 bases from J, with 10 bases between. CDR3 DNA sequence: TGTGCCAGCAGCTTAGATGCAGGGGACTATGGCTACACCTTC. Translating gives CASSLDAGDYGYTF.